The text below deals with one T cell receptor beta chain. Its antigen is unidentified. This likely stems from a read error, as it lies one base from a far larger clone. Expressed TCRB transcripts got sequenced, as all isolated RNA was reverse transcribed. Data came from immunoSEQ multiplex PCR; TCRdb stores just in-frame clones and leaves some out. Of roughly 50,000 clones in the sample, roughly 40% were seen once. This sample is drawn from a study of beta chain features in type 1 diabetes. The study, taken as a whole, reports: TCRB CDR3s were moderately but significantly shorter in Type 1 diabetes patients in all four CD4+ subsets.

Sorting based on CD45RO/CCR7/CD25/CD127/CD95/CD27 separated CD4+ naive, central memory, regulatory and stem cell-like memory cells. The CDR3 extends over 13 amino acids. Germline CDR1 and CDR2: MNHEY and SVGAGI. Trimming cost V 7 bases and J 2 bases, with 12 bases left between them. The receptor was derived from a man in his thirties or forties with type 1 diabetes. Sequencing was carried out using Tregs from blood. The chain links TRBV6-5 to TRBJ2-7; D is ambiguous. The CDR3: CASTEASPYEQYF. CDR3 nucleotides: TGTGCCAGCACCGAGGCGAGCCCCTACGAGCAGTACTTC.